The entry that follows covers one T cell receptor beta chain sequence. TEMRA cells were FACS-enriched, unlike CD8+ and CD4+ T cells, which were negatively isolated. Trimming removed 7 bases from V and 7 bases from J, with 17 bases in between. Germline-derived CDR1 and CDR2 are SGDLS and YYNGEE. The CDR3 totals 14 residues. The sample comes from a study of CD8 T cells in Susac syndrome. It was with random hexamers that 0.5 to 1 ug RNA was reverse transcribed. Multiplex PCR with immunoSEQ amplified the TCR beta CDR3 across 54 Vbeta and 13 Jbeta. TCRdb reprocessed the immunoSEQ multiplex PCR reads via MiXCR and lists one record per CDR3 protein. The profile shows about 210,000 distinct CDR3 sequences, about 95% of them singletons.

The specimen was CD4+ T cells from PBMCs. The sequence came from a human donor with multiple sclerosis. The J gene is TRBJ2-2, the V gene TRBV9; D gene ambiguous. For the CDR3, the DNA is TGTGCCAGCTCGCGCTCTCGTATAGACGGGGAGCTGTTTTTT. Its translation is CASSRSRIDGELFF.